This TCR beta chain was captured by sequencing in a study of T-cell reconstitution after alpha-beta-depleted transplantation in children. Unique molecular identifiers tagged the TCRbeta library. One entry per CDR3 protein, called by TCRdb with MiXCR from the PCR reads. There are about half a million distinct CDR3 sequences in the sample; around 13% occur only once, and roughly 5.4% lies in the top ten. The CDR3 spans 16 residues. Trimming cost V 4 bases and J 6 bases; bases outside gene matches: 11. The germline CDR1 and CDR2 sequences are SGHTA and FQGNSA. This clonotype was sampled from a human donor who donated a stem cell graft to a child with combined immunodeficiency. This specimen consisted of PBMCs from the stem cell graft donor, obtained from the stem cell graft. The J gene is TRBJ2-2, the V gene TRBV7-2, with TRBD2 matching over 7 bases. The CDR3 region has the DNA TGTGCCAGCAGCTCCCAGACTAGCAGGGTGCCCGGGGAGCTGTTTTTT. This translates into CASSSQTSRVPGELFF.